This is a list of T cell receptor beta chains from one sample in a study of cytomegalovirus exposure and HLA in healthy donors. TCRdb's copy holds only in-frame clones and misses some; the assay was immunoSEQ multiplex PCR. In the table there are about 120,000 clones, under 90% of which are singletons. Sequenced sample: PBMCs. All receptors come from a woman in her thirties or forties in good health and CMV-seronegative. The conserved cysteine and the conserved F or W are not part of the CDR3 here.

V gene,J gene,CDR3 protein
TRBV27,TRBJ1-1,ATRRGLNTEAF
TRBV2,TRBJ2-5,ASSEVASGTETQY
TRBV27,TRBJ2-2,ASSIGTTGGELF
TRBV6-4,TRBJ2-1,ASSVIVGTGGNEQF
TRBV30,TRBJ2-1,AWRQTQGLAYNEQF
TRBV4-1,TRBJ1-1,ASSQGQGPEAF
TRBV5-5,TRBJ2-3,ASSLSVRRLAGRTDTQY
TRBV7-9,TRBJ2-3,ASSPGTSVRVQY
TRBV21-1,TRBJ2-1,ASSNGVFGTSGNEQF
TRBV7-3,TRBJ2-1,ASSLTGNEQF
TRBV18,TRBJ2-3,ASSPGLAGGPTTDTQY
TRBV10-2,TRBJ2-1,ASKKSGGDSNEQF
TRBV15,TRBJ2-7,ATSRAGTSGRGSYEQY